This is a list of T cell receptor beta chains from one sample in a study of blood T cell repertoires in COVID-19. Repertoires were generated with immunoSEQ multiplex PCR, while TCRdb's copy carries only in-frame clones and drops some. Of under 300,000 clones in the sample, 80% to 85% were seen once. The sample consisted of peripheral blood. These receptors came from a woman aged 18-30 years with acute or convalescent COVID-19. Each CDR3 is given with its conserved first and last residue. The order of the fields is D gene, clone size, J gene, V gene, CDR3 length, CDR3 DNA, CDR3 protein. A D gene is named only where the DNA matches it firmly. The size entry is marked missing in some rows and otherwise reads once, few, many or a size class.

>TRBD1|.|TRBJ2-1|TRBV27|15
TGTGCCAGCAGTTTATCGTACAGGGGAAAGAGTGAGCAGTTCTTC
CASSLSYRGKSEQFF
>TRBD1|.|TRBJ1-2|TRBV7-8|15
TGTGCCAGCAGCTCCCGGGACAGACTTAACTATGGCTACACCTTC
CASSSRDRLNYGYTF
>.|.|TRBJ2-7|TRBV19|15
TGTGCCAGTAGATTTTCGGGAGCGCCCTCCTACGAGCAGTACTTC
CASRFSGAPSYEQYF
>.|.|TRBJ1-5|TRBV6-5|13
TGTGCCAGCAGGTTGACAGGTAACCAGCCCCAGCATTTT
CASRLTGNQPQHF
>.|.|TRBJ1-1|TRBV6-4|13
TGTGCCAGCAGTTGGCAACCGAACACTGAAGCTTTCTTT
CASSWQPNTEAFF
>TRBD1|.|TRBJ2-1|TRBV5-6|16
TGTGCCAGCAGCCCGGACAGGGGATGGGTATTGGATGAGCAGTTCTTC
CASSPDRGWVLDEQFF
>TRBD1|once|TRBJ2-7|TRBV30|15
TGTGCCTGGAGTGTGGGACAGGGTGCCTCCGACGAGCAGTACTTC
CAWSVGQGASDEQYF
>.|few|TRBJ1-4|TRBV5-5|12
TGTGCCAGCAGCCCTGACTGGGAAAAACTGTTTTTT
CASSPDWEKLFF
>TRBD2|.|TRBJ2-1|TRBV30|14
TGTGCCTGGAGTGGGACTAGCGTACACAATGAGCAGTTCTTC
CAWSGTSVHNEQFF
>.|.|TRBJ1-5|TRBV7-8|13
TGTGCCAGCAGCTTAGACAGGGAGCAGCCCCAGCATTTT
CASSLDREQPQHF
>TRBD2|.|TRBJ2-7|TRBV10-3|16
TGTGCCATCAGTGAGGGAATAGCGGGAGGGTTCCACGAGCAGTACTTC
CAISEGIAGGFHEQYF
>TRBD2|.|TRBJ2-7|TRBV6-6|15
TGTGCCAGCAGCATAAGCGGGAGAGTTATCTACGAGCAGTACTTC
CASSISGRVIYEQYF
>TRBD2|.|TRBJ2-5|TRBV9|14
TGTGCCAGCAGCGTAGGGAGCGGGAGTGAGACCCAGTACTTC
CASSVGSGSETQYF
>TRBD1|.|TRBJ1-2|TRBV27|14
TGTGCCAGCGGACCAGACAGGGCGGGTGATGGCTACACCTTC
CASGPDRAGDGYTF
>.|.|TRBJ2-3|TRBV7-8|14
TGTGCCAGCAGCTTAGATCTTTTCACAGATACGCAGTATTTT
CASSLDLFTDTQYF